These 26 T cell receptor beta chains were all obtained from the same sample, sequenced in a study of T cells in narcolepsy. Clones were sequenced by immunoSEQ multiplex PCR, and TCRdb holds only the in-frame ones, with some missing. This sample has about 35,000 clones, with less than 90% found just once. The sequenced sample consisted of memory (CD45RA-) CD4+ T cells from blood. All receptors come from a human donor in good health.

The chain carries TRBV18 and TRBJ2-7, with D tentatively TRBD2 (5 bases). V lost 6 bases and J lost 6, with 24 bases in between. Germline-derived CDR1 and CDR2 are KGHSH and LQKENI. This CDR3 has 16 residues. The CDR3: CASSELAAGGYSEQYF. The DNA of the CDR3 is TGTGCCAGCTCGGAGTTGGCAGCCGGAGGATATAGCGAGCAGTACTTC.

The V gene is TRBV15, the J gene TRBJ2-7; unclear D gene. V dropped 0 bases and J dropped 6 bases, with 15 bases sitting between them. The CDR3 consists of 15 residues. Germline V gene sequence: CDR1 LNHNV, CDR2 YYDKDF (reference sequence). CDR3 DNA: TGTGCCACCAGCAGAGATCCCCGAGGCGCGGTCGAGCAGTACTTC. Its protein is CATSRDPRGAVEQYF.

CDR3 loop: CASSPTGQGSNYGYTF. The DNA of the CDR3 is TGTGCCAGCTCACCAACCGGACAGGGGTCTAACTATGGCTACACCTTC. The chain has TRBV18 and TRBJ1-2, with 9 bases fitting TRBD1. The CDR3 is made up of 16 amino acids. V gave up 2 bases and J gave up 0 bases; unmatched junction bases: 4. Germline CDR1 reads KGHSH; CDR2 reads LQKENI.

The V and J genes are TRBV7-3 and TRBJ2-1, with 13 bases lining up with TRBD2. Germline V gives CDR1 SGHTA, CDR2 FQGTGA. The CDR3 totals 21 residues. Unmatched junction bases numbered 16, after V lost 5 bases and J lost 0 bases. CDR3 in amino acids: CASSLRTSGSLGPNSYNEQFF. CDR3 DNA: TGTGCCAGCAGCCTCCGGACTAGCGGGAGCTTGGGGCCCAACTCCTACAATGAGCAGTTCTTC.

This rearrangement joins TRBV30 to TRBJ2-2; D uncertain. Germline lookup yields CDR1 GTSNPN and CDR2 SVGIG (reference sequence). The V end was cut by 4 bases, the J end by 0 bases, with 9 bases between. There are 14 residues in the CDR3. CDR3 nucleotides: TGTGCCTGGAAAGACTCCGCGAACACCGGGGAGCTGTTTTTT. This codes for CAWKDSANTGELFF.

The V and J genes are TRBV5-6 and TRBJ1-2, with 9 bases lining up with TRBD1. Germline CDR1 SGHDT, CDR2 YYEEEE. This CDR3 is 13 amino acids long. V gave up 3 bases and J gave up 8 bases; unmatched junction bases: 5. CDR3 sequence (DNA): TGTGCCAGCAGCTCCAGACAGGGGGACGGCTACACCTTC. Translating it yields CASSSRQGDGYTF.

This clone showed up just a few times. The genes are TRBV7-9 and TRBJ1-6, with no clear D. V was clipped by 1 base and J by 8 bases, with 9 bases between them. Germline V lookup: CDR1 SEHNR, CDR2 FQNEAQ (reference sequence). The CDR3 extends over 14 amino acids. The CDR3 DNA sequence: TGTGCCAGCAGCTTAGGGGGAGTGGATTCACCCCTCCACTTT. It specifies CASSLGGVDSPLHF.

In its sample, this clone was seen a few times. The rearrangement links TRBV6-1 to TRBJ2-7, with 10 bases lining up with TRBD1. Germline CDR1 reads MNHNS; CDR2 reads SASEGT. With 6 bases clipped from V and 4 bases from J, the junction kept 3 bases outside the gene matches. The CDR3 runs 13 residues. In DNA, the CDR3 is TGTGCCAGCAGGACAGGGGGCCTTTACGAGCAGTACTTC. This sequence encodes CASRTGGLYEQYF.

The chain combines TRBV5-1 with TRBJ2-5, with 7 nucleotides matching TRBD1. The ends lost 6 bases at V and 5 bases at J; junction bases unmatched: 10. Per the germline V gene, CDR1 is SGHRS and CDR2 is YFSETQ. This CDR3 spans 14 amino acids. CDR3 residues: CASNQQGSMETQYF. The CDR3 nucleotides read TGCGCCAGCAATCAACAGGGGTCAATGGAGACCCAGTACTTC.

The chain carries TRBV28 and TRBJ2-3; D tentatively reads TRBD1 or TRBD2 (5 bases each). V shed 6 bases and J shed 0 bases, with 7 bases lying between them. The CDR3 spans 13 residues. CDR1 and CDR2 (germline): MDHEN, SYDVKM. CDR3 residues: CASSRDSTDTQYF. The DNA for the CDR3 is TGTGCCAGCAGCCGGGACAGCACAGATACGCAGTATTTT.

CDR3 sequence: CASSLMGSNEKLFF. The CDR3, as DNA: TGCGCCAGCAGCCTGATGGGCTCTAATGAAAAACTGTTTTTT. The V gene is TRBV5-1, the J gene TRBJ1-4; D ambiguous. This CDR3 contains 14 residues. Germline assignment: CDR1 SGHRS and CDR2 YFSETQ. Trimming removed 4 bases from V and 3 bases from J, with 10 bases in between. Supplemented by reference TRBV5-1 and TRBJ1-4, the full variable domain reads KAGVTQTPRYLIKTRGQQVTLSCSPISGHRSVSWYQQTPGQGLQFLFEYFSETQRNKGNFPGRFSGRQFSNSRSEMNVSTLELGDSALYLCASSLMGSNEKLFFGSGTQLSVL.

In DNA, the CDR3 is TGTGCCAGCAGTCCCCTTGGGGGGCACACCGGGGAGCTGTTTTTT. As protein: CASSPLGGHTGELFF. The chain links TRBV6-5 to TRBJ2-2; D is tentatively TRBD1 or TRBD2 (6 bases each). The CDR3 runs 15 residues. V lost 5 bases and J 3 bases, leaving 13 bases between the germline ends. Germline values: CDR1 MNHEY, CDR2 SVGAGI.

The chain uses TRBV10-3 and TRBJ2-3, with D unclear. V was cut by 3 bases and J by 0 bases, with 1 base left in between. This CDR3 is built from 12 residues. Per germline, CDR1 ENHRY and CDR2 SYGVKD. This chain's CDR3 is CAISESTDTQYF. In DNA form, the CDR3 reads TGTGCCATCAGTGAAAGCACAGATACGCAGTATTTT.

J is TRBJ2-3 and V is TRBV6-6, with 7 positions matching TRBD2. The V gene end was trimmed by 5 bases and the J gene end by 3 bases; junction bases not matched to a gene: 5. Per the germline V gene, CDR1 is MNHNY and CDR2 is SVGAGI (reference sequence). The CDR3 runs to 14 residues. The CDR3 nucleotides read TGTGCCAGCAGTACGGGAGGTGGTACAGATACGCAGTATTTT. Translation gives CASSTGGGTDTQYF.

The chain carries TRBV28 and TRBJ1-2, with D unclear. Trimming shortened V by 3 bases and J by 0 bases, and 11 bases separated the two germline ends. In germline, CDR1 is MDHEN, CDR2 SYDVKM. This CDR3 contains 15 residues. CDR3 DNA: TGTGCCAGCAGTTTGGGTTTTGATACTAACTATGGCTACACCTTC. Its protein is CASSLGFDTNYGYTF.

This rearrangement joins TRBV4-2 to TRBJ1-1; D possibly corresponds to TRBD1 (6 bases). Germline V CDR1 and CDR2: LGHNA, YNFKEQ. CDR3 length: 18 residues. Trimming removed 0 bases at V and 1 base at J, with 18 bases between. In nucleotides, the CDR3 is TGTGCCAGCAGCCAAGAGCGGCCCAGGGGCTCTGCGAACACTGAAGCTTTCTTT. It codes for CASSQERPRGSANTEAFF.

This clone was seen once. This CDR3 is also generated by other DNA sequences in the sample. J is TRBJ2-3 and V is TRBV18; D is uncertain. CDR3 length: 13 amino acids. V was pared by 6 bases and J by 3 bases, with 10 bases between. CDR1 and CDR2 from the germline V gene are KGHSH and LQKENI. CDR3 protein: CASSSRATDTQYF. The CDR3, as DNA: TGTGCCAGCTCGTCTAGGGCTACAGATACGCAGTATTTT.

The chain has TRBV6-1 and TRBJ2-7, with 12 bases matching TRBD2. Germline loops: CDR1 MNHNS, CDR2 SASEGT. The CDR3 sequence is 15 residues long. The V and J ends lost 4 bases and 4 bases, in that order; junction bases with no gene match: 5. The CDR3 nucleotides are TGTGCCAGCAGTGGGACTAGCGGGATGAGGTACGAGCAGTACTTC. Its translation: CASSGTSGMRYEQYF.

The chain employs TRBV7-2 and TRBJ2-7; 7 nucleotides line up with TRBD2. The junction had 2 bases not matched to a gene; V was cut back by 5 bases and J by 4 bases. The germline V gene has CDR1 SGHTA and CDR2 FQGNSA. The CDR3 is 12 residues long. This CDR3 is CASSVGGYEQYF. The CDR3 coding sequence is TGTGCCAGCAGCGTCGGGGGGTACGAGCAGTACTTC.

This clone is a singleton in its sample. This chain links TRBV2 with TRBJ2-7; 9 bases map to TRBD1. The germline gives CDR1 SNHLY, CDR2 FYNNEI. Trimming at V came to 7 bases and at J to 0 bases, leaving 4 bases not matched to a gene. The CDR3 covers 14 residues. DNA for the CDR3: TGTGCCAGCACACGACAGGGGGACTCCTACGAGCAGTACTTC. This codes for CASTRQGDSYEQYF.

In DNA, the CDR3 is TGTGCCAGCAGCTTAGCTATCGCCGGGGAGCTGTTTTTT. Its protein is CASSLAIAGELFF. The chain carries TRBV7-2 and TRBJ2-2, with D unresolved. The germline V gene encodes CDR1 SGHTA and CDR2 FQGNSA. The CDR3 consists of 13 residues. V was clipped by 0 bases and J by 6 bases, with 5 bases between them.

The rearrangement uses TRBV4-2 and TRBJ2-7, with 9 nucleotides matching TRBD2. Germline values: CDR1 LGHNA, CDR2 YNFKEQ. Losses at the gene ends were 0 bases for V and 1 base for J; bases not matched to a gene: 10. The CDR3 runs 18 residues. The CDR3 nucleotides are TGTGCCAGCAGCCAAGAATTGGGCGGGGGGGCCCAATCCTACGAGCAGTACTTC. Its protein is CASSQELGGGAQSYEQYF.

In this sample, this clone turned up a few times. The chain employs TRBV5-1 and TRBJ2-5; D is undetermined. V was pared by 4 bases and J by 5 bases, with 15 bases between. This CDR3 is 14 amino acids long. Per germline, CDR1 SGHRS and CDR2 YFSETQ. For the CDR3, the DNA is TGCGCCAGCAGCCCTGCCTGGGGTGGGGAGACCCAGTACTTC. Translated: CASSPAWGGETQYF. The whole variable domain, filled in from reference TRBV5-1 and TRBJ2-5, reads KAGVTQTPRYLIKTRGQQVTLSCSPISGHRSVSWYQQTPGQGLQFLFEYFSETQRNKGNFPGRFSGRQFSNSRSEMNVSTLELGDSALYLCASSPAWGGETQYFGPGTRLLVL.

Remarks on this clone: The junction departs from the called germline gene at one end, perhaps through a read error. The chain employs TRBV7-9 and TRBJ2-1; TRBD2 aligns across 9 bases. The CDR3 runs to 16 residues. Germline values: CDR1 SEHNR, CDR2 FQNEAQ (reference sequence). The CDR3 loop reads CASSLAGTSRGNEQFF. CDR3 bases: TGTGCCAGCAGTTTAGCCGGGACTAGCCGGGGGAATGAGCAGTTCTTC. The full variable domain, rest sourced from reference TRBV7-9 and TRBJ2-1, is DTGVSQNPRHKITKRGQNVTFRCDPISEHNRLYWYRQTLGQGPEFLTYFQNEAQLEKSRLLSDRFSAERPKGSFSTLEIQRTEQGDSAMYLCASSLAGTSRGNEQFFGPGTRLTVL.

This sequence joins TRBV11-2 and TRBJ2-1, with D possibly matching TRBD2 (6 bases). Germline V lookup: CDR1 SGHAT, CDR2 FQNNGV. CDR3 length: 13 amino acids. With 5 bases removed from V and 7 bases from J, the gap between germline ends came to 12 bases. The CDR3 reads CASSPSRGNEQFF. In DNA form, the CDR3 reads TGTGCCAGCAGCCCCTCTCGGGGGAATGAGCAGTTCTTC.

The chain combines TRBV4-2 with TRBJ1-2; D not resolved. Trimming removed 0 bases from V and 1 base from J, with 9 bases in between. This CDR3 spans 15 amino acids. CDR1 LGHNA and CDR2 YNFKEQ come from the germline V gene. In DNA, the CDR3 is TGTGCCAGCAGCCAAGAGAGGCTGGATAACTATGGCTACACCTTC. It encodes CASSQERLDNYGYTF.